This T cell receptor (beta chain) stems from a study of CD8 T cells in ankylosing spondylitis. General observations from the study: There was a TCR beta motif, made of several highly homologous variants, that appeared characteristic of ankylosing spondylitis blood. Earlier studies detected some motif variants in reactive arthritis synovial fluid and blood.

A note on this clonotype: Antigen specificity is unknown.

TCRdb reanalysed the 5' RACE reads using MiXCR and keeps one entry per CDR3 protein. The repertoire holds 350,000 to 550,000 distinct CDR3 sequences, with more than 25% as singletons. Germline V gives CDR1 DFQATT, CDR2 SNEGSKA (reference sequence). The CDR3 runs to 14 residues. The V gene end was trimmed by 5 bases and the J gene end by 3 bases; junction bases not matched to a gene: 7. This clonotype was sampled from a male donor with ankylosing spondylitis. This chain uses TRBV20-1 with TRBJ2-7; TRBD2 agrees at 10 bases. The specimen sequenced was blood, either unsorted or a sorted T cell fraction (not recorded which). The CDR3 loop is CSALPSGGLYEQYF. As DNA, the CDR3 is TGCAGTGCTCTCCCTAGCGGGGGACTCTACGAGCAGTACTTC.